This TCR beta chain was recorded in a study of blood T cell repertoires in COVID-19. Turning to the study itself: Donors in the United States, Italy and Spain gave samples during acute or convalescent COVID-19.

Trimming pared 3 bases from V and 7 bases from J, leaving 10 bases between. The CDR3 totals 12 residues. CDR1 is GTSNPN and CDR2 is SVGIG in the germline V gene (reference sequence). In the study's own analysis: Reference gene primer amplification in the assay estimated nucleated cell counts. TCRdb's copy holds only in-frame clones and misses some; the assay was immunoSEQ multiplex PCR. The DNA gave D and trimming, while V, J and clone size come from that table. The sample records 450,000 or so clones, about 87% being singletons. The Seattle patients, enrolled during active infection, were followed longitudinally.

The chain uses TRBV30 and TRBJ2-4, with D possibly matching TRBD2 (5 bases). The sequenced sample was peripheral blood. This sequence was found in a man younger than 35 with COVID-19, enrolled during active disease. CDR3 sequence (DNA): TGTGCCTGGAGCACGGAGGTCAACATTCAGTACTTC. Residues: CAWSTEVNIQYF. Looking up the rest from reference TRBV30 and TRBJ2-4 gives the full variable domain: SQTIHQWPATLVQPVGSPLSLECTVEGTSNPNLYWYRQAAGRGLQLLFYSVGIGQISSEVPQNLSASRPQDRQFILSSKKLLLSDSGFYLCAWSTEVNIQYFGAGTRLSVL.